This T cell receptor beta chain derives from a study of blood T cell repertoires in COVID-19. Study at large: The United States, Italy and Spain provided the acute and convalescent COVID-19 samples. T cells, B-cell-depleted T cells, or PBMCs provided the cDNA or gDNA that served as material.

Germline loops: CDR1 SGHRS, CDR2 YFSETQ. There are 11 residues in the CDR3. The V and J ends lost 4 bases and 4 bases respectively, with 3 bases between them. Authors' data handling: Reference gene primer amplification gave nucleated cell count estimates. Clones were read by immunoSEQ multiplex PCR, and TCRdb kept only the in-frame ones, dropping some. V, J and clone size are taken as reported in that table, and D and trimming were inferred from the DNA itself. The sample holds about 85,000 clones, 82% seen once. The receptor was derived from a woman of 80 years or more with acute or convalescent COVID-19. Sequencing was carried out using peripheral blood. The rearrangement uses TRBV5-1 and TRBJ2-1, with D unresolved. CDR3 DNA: TGCGCCAGCAGCACTTACAATGAGCAGTTCTTC. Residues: CASSTYNEQFF.